This TCR beta chain originates from a study of beta chain features in type 1 diabetes. Points from the study as a whole: Among patients, naive, central memory and Treg TCRB repertoires appeared more similar than among healthy donors.

Trimming cost V 4 bases and J 5 bases, with 12 bases left between them. CDR1 SGHNT and CDR2 YYREEE come from the germline V gene (reference sequence). The CDR3 extends over 13 amino acids. On this clone itself: Its antigen is not identified.

Every bit of the isolated RNA underwent reverse transcription, so sequencing read expressed TCRB transcripts. Produced via immunoSEQ multiplex PCR; TCRdb's table is partial and in-frame only. The table lists hundreds of thousands of clones, approximately 14% of them singletons, with 6.7% in the top ten. This TCR came from a man aged 25-40 years in good health. This rearrangement joins TRBV5-4 to TRBJ2-5; no reliable D call. Input material: central memory CD4+ T cells from blood. As DNA, the CDR3 is TGTGCCAGCAGCCAGGTAGTGGGGGAGACCCAGTACTTC. This gives the protein CASSQVVGETQYF.